These 32 T cell receptor beta chains were all obtained from the same sample, sequenced in a study of tumor-infiltrating lymphocytes in primary liver carcinoma. TCR beta cDNA came from roughly 0.45 ug total RNA, primed with a constant-region primer. Slightly modified ARM-PCR with three nested multiplex PCR rounds yielded TCR beta libraries. A C-beta reverse primer was combined with TRBV1-TRBV30 forward primers in the first two PCR rounds, and each round had approximately 9 cycles. A single record per CDR3 protein comes from TCRdb applying MiXCR to the multiplex PCR reads. The sample yields around 170,000 distinct CDR3 sequences, 50% to 75% seen once. The authors took blood RNA from unsorted whole blood and also extracted germline DNA. The sequencing sample was made of peripheral blood. The receptors come from a man in his forties or fifties with primary liver carcinoma and hepatitis B virus infection.

In its sample, this clonotype was seen a few times. This chain joins TRBV6-6 and TRBJ2-1, with 10 positions matching TRBD2. The CDR3 length is 15 residues. Trimming at V came to 4 bases and at J to 8 bases, leaving 8 bases not matched to a gene. Germline lookup yields CDR1 MNHNY and CDR2 SVGAGI (reference sequence). In DNA form, the CDR3 reads TGTGCCAGCAGTTTTTTGCCTAGCGGGAGCTATGAGCAGTTCTTC. Its protein product is CASSFLPSGSYEQFF.

This clonotype was recorded a few times. This chain joins TRBV12-3 or TRBV12-4 and TRBJ2-7; D not resolved. The V gene lost 6 bases and the J gene lost 10 bases, with 13 bases spanning the gap. This CDR3 is 11 amino acids long. The CDR3 sequence is CASSSHQRQYF. For the CDR3, the DNA is TGTGCCAGCAGCTCCCACCAGCGTCAGTACTTC.

Of note for this clonotype: Here the CDR3 omits its conserved ending phenylalanine or tryptophan, so a read error is the likely source. The DNA is omitted, as the CDR3 cannot be located on it reliably, and the CDR3 follows TCRdb's listing. The V and J genes are TRBV11-2 and TRBJ2-1; the D call in the table, TRBD2, was not verified against the DNA. Per germline, CDR1 SGHAT and CDR2 FQNNGV. Including both end residues, the CDR3 is 14 amino acids long. CDR3 in amino acids: CASKGTSGNNEHFS.

Note on this clonotype: One end of the junction varies from germline; a read error may be responsible. The V gene is TRBV7-9, the J gene TRBJ2-3, with 8 bases fitting TRBD2. There are 14 residues in the CDR3. CDR1 and CDR2 from the germline V gene are SEHNR and FQNEAQ (reference sequence). CDR3 amino acids: CASSISGEEDTQYF. CDR3 sequence (DNA): TGTGCCAGCAGCATTAGCGGGGAGGAGGATACACAGTATTTT. Combining the CDR3 with reference TRBV7-9 and TRBJ2-3 gives the whole variable domain DTGVSQNPRHKITKRGQNVTFRCDPISEHNRLYWYRQTLGQGPEFLTYFQNEAQLEKSRLLSDRFSAERPKGSFSTLEIQRTEQGDSAMYLCASSISGEEDTQYFGPGTRLTVL.

V is TRBV5-6 and J is TRBJ2-3; D gene uncertain. V was pared by 2 bases and J by 0 bases, with 10 bases between. CDR1 is SGHDT and CDR2 is YYEEEE in the germline V gene. The CDR3 has 15 residues. CDR3 coding DNA: TGTGCCAGCAGCTTAGTTGGACGGAGCACAGATACGCAGTATTTT. Residues: CASSLVGRSTDTQYF.

The V call is TRBV5-4, the J call TRBJ2-3, with 13 bases matching TRBD2. V shed 4 bases and J 4 bases; nucleotides not matched to a gene: 9. This CDR3 contains 17 residues. Per germline, CDR1 SGHNT and CDR2 YYREEE (reference sequence). The CDR3 region is CASSPGLAGVQPDTQYF. The DNA of the CDR3 is TGTGCCAGCAGCCCAGGACTAGCGGGAGTCCAACCAGATACGCAGTATTTT.

This clonotype was counted ten times or more. The rearrangement uses TRBV11-2 and TRBJ2-3, with D perhaps TRBD1 (7 bases). Germline V gene data show CDR1 as SGHAT and CDR2 as FQNNGV. The ends were cut back, 5 bases at V and 3 bases at J, with 18 bases in the middle. The CDR3 consists of 16 residues. The CDR3 nucleotides read TGTGCCAGCAGCCAGGGCCGGTCAGGGGGGACAGATACGCAGTATTTT. It is translated as CASSQGRSGGTDTQYF. Variable domain in full (rest from reference TRBV11-2 and TRBJ2-3): EAGVAQSPRYKIIEKRQSVAFWCNPISGHATLYWYQQILGQGPKLLIQFQNNGVVDDSQLPKDRFSAERLKGVDSTLKIQPAKLEDSAVYLCASSQGRSGGTDTQYFGPGTRLTVL.

The chain carries TRBV7-8 and TRBJ1-5, with D unresolved. The CDR3 runs 15 residues. CDR1 is SGHVS and CDR2 is FQNEAQ in the germline V gene. V was trimmed by 5 bases and J by 0 bases, leaving 11 bases between them. In DNA, the CDR3 is TGTGCCAGCAGCCCTGAGGGAAATAGCAATCAGCCCCAGCATTTT. This gives the protein CASSPEGNSNQPQHF. Together with reference TRBV7-8 and TRBJ1-5, the CDR3 gives the full variable domain: GAGVSQSPRYKVAKRGQDVALRCDPISGHVSLFWYQQALGQGPEFLTYFQNEAQLDKSGLPSDRFFAERPEGSVSTLKIQRTQQEDSAVYLCASSPEGNSNQPQHFGDGTRLSIL.

In this sample, this clonotype turned up a few times. The chain combines TRBV29-1 with TRBJ2-7; 8 nucleotides align to TRBD1. V lost 7 bases, J lost 4 bases, and 9 bases stayed unmatched. The CDR3 spans 13 residues. In germline, CDR1 is SQVTM, CDR2 ANQGSEA. CDR3 bases: TGCAGCGCTATCAGACAGGGGCAGTACGAGCAGTACTTC. It encodes CSAIRQGQYEQYF.

In regard to this clonotype: Without the conserved terminal phenylalanine or tryptophan, this CDR3 likely stems from a read error. The CDR3 coding sequence is TGTGCCATCAGTGAGGGGTGGGGGCCCACTGAAGCTTTCCTT. Translating gives CAISEGWGPTEAFL. V and J are TRBV10-3 and TRBJ1-1; D perhaps matches TRBD1 (6 bases). The CDR3 sequence is 14 residues long. The V gene lost 2 bases and the J gene lost 4 bases, with 11 bases spanning the gap. The V gene's germline CDR1 is ENHRY and CDR2 SYGVKD.

The chain links TRBV6-5 to TRBJ1-3; tentative D call: TRBD1 (6 bases). Deletions cut 6 bases from V and 2 bases from J, with 14 bases between. CDR3 size: 15 residues. The germline V gene has CDR1 MNHEY and CDR2 SVGAGI. This CDR3 reads CASSPGGGTGNTIYF. The CDR3 region has the DNA TGTGCCAGCAGCCCTGGGGGGGGCACTGGAAACACCATATATTTT.

The table lists this clonotype with many counts. CDR3 bases: TGCGCCAGCAGCCATGGGAGAGACGGCCTTAACACCGGGGAGCTGTTTTTT. Its translation is CASSHGRDGLNTGELFF. The J gene is TRBJ2-2, the V gene TRBV4-1; D may be TRBD2 (5 bases). Germline CDR1 and CDR2: MGHRA and YSYEKL. The CDR3 consists of 17 residues. The V and J ends lost 3 bases and 2 bases respectively, with 16 bases between them.

J is TRBJ1-2 and V is TRBV6-5, with 8 bases fitting TRBD1. J gave up 5 bases and V 0 bases, and 20 bases lay outside the gene matches. The CDR3 runs 20 residues. Germline V gene data show CDR1 as MNHEY and CDR2 as SVGAGI. The CDR3 bases are TGTGCCAGCAGTTACTCGAGACGGGGGGGGACAGGACGAAGTGGATATGGCTACACCTTC. This translates into CASSYSRRGGTGRSGYGYTF.

As regards this clonotype: Mismatch with germline at one junction end may stem from a read error. This sequence joins TRBV11-2 and TRBJ2-7; D call uncertain. The germline V gene has CDR1 SGHAT and CDR2 FQNNGV. CDR3 length: 13 amino acids. The CDR3 bases are TGCGCCAGCAGCTTAGGCCAGCTCTGCGAGCAGTACTTC. Translation gives CASSLGQLCEQYF.

This clonotype was observed once. This clone may be a read error of a much larger clone one base away. The rearrangement links TRBV11-1 to TRBJ2-5; D ambiguous. The CDR3 has 18 amino acids. The germline CDR1 and CDR2 sequences are SGHAT and FQDESV (reference sequence). V shed 5 bases and J shed 3 bases, with 25 bases lying between them. CDR3 sequence (DNA): TGTGCCAGCAGCCCTAGAGATGATCGGCGCGGACCTAAAGAGACCCAGTACTTC. Protein product: CASSPRDDRRGPKETQYF.

Turning to this clonotype: Sequence at one end of the junction differs from germline and may be a read error. V gene TRBV6-5 combines with J gene TRBJ2-7, with TRBD2 identical over 8 bases. Germline assignment: CDR1 MNHEY and CDR2 SVGAGI. The CDR3 runs to 13 residues. The CDR3 nucleotides read TGTGCCAGCGGTTACCCGGGAGGGTACGAGCAGTACTTC. Its protein product is CASGYPGGYEQYF.

Note on this clonotype: Here the CDR3 omits its conserved ending phenylalanine or tryptophan, so a read error is the likely source. The chain carries TRBV5-5 and TRBJ2-7, with D perhaps being TRBD1 or TRBD2 (5 bases each). The germline V gene encodes CDR1 SGHKS and CDR2 YYEKEE (reference sequence). The CDR3 spans 15 residues. The V end lost 5 bases, the J end lost 7 bases, and 22 bases lay between the germline ends. Here the CDR3 reads CASSQSGTALGEQYL. The CDR3 DNA follows: TGTGCCAGCAGTCAGTCCGGGACCGCGTTGGGAGAGCAGTACTTG.

In this sample, this clonotype turned up many times. The chain couples TRBV11-3 to TRBJ2-2, with 8 nucleotides matching TRBD1. Trimming took 4 bases from V and 9 from J; bases not matched to a gene: 7. CDR1 and CDR2 from the germline V gene are SGHNT and YENEEA. The CDR3 is made up of 14 amino acids. CDR3 protein: CASSSRTGHRELFF. The CDR3 bases are TGTGCCAGCAGCTCCCGGACAGGGCACAGGGAGCTGTTTTTT.

Comment on this clonotype: Since a much larger clone is just one base distant, this may be a read error. The chain combines TRBV6-5 with TRBJ2-7; D not resolved. The CDR3 extends over 14 amino acids. Germline-derived CDR1 and CDR2 are MNHEY and SVGAGI. DNA of the CDR3: TGTGCCAGCAGCCGACCTCCTCACGCCTACGCGCAGTACTTC. Translated: CASSRPPHAYAQYF.

A word on this clonotype: One junction end disagrees with the germline gene, perhaps due to a read error. The genes are TRBV7-8 and TRBJ2-7; TRBD1 agrees at 7 bases. The germline gives CDR1 SGHVS, CDR2 FQNEAQ. The CDR3 is made up of 15 amino acids. The CDR3: CVSSLSGQGDYEQYF. The CDR3 nucleotides read TGTGTCAGCAGCTTAAGTGGGCAGGGGGACTACGAGCAGTACTTC. The full variable domain, with the rest looked up from reference TRBV7-8 and TRBJ2-7, is GAGVSQSPRYKVAKRGQDVALRCDPISGHVSLFWYQQALGQGPEFLTYFQNEAQLDKSGLPSDRFFAERPEGSVSTLKIQRTQQEDSAVYLCVSSLSGQGDYEQYFGPGTRLTVT.

This chain links TRBV5-1 with TRBJ2-5; D not certain. V gave up 0 bases and J gave up 4 bases, with 7 bases separating them. Germline CDR1 reads SGHRS; CDR2 reads YFSETQ. The CDR3 spans 13 residues. The CDR3: CASSLGIGETQYF. CDR3 nucleotide sequence: TGCGCCAGCAGCTTGGGGATTGGAGAGACCCAGTACTTC.

This sequence joins TRBV5-5 and TRBJ1-2; D remains ambiguous. The V end lost 10 bases, the J end lost 6 bases, and 22 bases lay between the germline ends. Germline V gene sequence: CDR1 SGHKS, CDR2 YYEKEE (reference sequence). CDR3 length equals 14 residues. In DNA form, the CDR3 reads TGTGCCGCCAGCAGTTATCGGGATGAGGATGGCTACACCTTC. This translates into CAASSYRDEDGYTF.

This clonotype showed up just a few times. The rearrangement joins TRBV6-2 or TRBV6-3 to TRBJ2-1; D is undetermined. Germline V gene lookup returns CDR1 MNHEY and CDR2 SVGEGT. The CDR3 has 14 amino acids. Trimming pared 5 bases from V and 3 bases from J, leaving 11 bases between. The CDR3 reads CASSPRSLYNEQFF. Here the CDR3 DNA reads TGTGCCAGCAGTCCCCGGAGTCTCTACAATGAGCAGTTCTTC.

This chain uses TRBV5-1 with TRBJ2-1; D is uncertain. The CDR3 loop spans 17 amino acids. In germline, CDR1 is SGHRS, CDR2 YFSETQ. The germline V and J ends were trimmed by 4 bases and 3 bases, with 20 bases remaining between them. The chain's CDR3 is CASSPQSARMIYNEQFF. CDR3 coding DNA: TGCGCCAGCAGCCCCCAGTCAGCTAGAATGATCTACAATGAGCAGTTCTTC.

This clonotype showed up just a few times. The chain links TRBV6-4 to TRBJ2-2; no firm D call. Trimming took 2 bases from V and 3 from J, leaving 4 bases between them. The CDR3 extends over 13 amino acids. Germline assignment: CDR1 MRHNA and CDR2 SNTAGT. The DNA for the CDR3 is TGTGCCAGCAGTGACGGGGACACCGGGGAGCTGTTTTTT. Translating it yields CASSDGDTGELFF.

With regard to this clonotype: This may be a read error: a much more frequent sequence differs by one nucleotide. This rearrangement joins TRBV29-1 to TRBJ1-1; D may be TRBD1 (5 bases). Germline V gives CDR1 SQVTM, CDR2 ANQGSEA. This CDR3 contains 11 residues. CDR3: CSVGAFAGAIF. The CDR3 DNA follows: TGCAGCGTAGGGGCCTTCGCTGGGGCTATCTTT.

Comments on this clonotype: An end of the junction does not agree with germline; a read error may underlie this. This sequence joins TRBV5-5 and TRBJ2-6; D may be TRBD1 (5 bases). There are 17 residues in the CDR3. The germline gives CDR1 SGHKS, CDR2 YYEKEE (reference sequence). CDR3 residues: CASGLGQVLSGANVLTF. The CDR3 region has the DNA TGTGCCAGCGGCTTGGGGCAGGTGCTATCTGGGGCCAACGTCCTGACTTTC.

On this clonotype itself: This may stem from a read error, because a much larger clone lies one nucleotide away. V usage is TRBV29-1 and J usage is TRBJ2-5, with D possibly being TRBD2 (5 bases). Germline V gives CDR1 SQVTM, CDR2 ANQGSEA. This CDR3 is 11 amino acids long. CDR3 sequence (DNA): TGCGGCGTTGTAGGGAGAGAGACCCAGTACTTC. Protein sequence: CGVVGRETQYF. The complete variable domain, with remaining parts taken from reference TRBV29-1 and TRBJ2-5, reads SAVISQKPSRDICQRGTSLTIQCQVDSQVTMMFWYRQQPGQSLTLIATANQGSEATYESGFVIDKFPISRPNLTFSTLTVSNMSPEDSSIYLCGVVGRETQYFGPGTRLLVL.

In its sample, this clonotype was seen a few times. V and J are TRBV6-5 and TRBJ2-1, with D perhaps TRBD1 (6 bases). The CDR3 extends over 13 amino acids. Trimming removed 4 bases at V and 8 bases at J, with 12 bases between. Germline-derived CDR1 and CDR2 are MNHEY and SVGAGI. CDR3 amino acids: CASSLGAVDEQFF. The CDR3 DNA reads TGTGCCAGCAGTTTGGGGGCGGTGGATGAGCAGTTCTTC.

This clonotype was seen only a few times. The CDR3 sequence is CASRASGSTDTQYF. Written as DNA, the CDR3 is TGCGCCAGCAGGGCTAGCGGGAGCACAGATACGCAGTATTTT. V is TRBV10-2 and J is TRBJ2-3; the match to TRBD2 covers 8 bases. CDR1 and CDR2 from the germline V gene are WSHSY and SAAADI. The CDR3 covers 14 residues. V shed 6 bases and J 0 bases; nucleotides not matched to a gene: 2.

The rearrangement links TRBV4-1 to TRBJ2-7; TRBD1 matches at 8 bases. The CDR3 consists of 14 residues. From germline, CDR1 is MGHRA and CDR2 YSYEKL. Trimming removed 3 bases from V and 6 bases from J; junction bases left unmatched: 7. The CDR3 loop is CASSQVTGATEQYF. The DNA of the CDR3 is TGCGCCAGCAGCCAGGTGACAGGGGCTACCGAGCAGTACTTC.

The count of this clonotype is one. At one of its ends the junction is not consistent with the germline gene, which may arise from a read error. The chain uses TRBV10-3 and TRBJ2-7; TRBD2 is a possible D gene (6 bases). The germline CDR1 and CDR2 sequences are ENHRY and SYGVKD. This CDR3 comprises 12 residues. The CDR3 reads CAIKEGGCEHYF. The DNA for the CDR3 is TGTGCCATCAAGGAGGGAGGCTGCGAGCATTACTTC.